This passage covers 17 T cell receptor beta chains from one sample sequenced in a study of graft-versus-host responses after intestinal transplantation. Their target antigens are unknown. Assay used: immunoSEQ multiplex PCR; TCRdb lists only in-frame clones, some missing. The sample has more than 100,000 clones; approximately 95% are singletons. The starting material was unstimulated CD8+ T cells sorted from spleen or lymph node cells, obtained before intestinal transplant. The source of these receptors is a human donor who received an intestinal transplant.

The chain carries TRBV4-1 and TRBJ2-7; 11 nucleotides line up with TRBD1. CDR3 size: 14 residues. V trimming: 3 bases; J trimming: 2 bases; junction bases outside the gene matches: 0. Germline V gene data show CDR1 as MGHRA and CDR2 as YSYEKL. CDR3: CASSQGQGAYEQYF. The CDR3, as DNA: TGCGCCAGCAGCCAGGGACAGGGGGCCTACGAGCAGTACTTC.

The V and J genes are TRBV9 and TRBJ1-2; D may be TRBD1 (5 bases). Trimming left V 2 bases short and J 4 bases short, with 15 bases between. This CDR3 spans 15 amino acids. Germline V gene data show CDR1 as SGDLS and CDR2 as YYNGEE. CDR3 sequence: CASSVRADRVYGYTF. The CDR3 DNA follows: TGTGCCAGCAGCGTGCGCGCCGACAGAGTCTATGGCTACACCTTC.

V gene TRBV5-1 combines with J gene TRBJ2-3; no reliable D call. Germline assignment: CDR1 SGHRS and CDR2 YFSETQ. V lost 1 base and J lost 1, with 7 bases in between. This CDR3 comprises 14 residues. The DNA for the CDR3 is TGCGCCAGCAGCTTGTATAGGGGCACAGATACGCAGTATTTT. Translated: CASSLYRGTDTQYF.

The rearrangement uses TRBV7-9 and TRBJ2-2; tentative D call: TRBD2 (5 bases). V was clipped by 3 bases and J by 4 bases, with 18 bases between them. Germline V gene lookup returns CDR1 SEHNR and CDR2 FQNEAQ (reference sequence). The CDR3 sequence is 17 residues long. The DNA for the CDR3 is TGTGCCAGCAGCTTCTCGGTGACGAAAAGCGGCACCGGGGAGCTGTTTTTT. Protein: CASSFSVTKSGTGELFF.

The CDR3 region has the DNA TGTGCCAGCAGCTTAGACGGTAGCGGCCCTGGGGAGACCCAGTACTTC. It is translated as CASSLDGSGPGETQYF. This rearrangement joins TRBV7-6 to TRBJ2-5; a weak D match, TRBD2 (6 bases). Germline CDR1 and CDR2: SGHVS and FNYEAQ. V dropped 1 base and J dropped 5 bases, with 17 bases sitting between them. There are 16 residues in the CDR3.

V gene TRBV7-3 combines with J gene TRBJ2-2, with 9 bases aligning to TRBD1. Per germline, CDR1 SGHTA and CDR2 FQGTGA. With V trimmed by 5 bases and J by 4 bases, 8 bases remained unmatched. CDR3 length: 16 residues. CDR3 bases: TGTGCCAGCAGCGCGGTTGACAGGGGGGTCACCGGGGAGCTGTTTTTT. Its translation: CASSAVDRGVTGELFF.

The gene calls are TRBV5-6 and TRBJ1-1; a possible D gene is TRBD1 (5 bases). V lost 0 bases and J 1 base, leaving 7 bases between the germline ends. The CDR3 covers 14 residues. Per the germline V gene, CDR1 is SGHDT and CDR2 is YYEEEE. CDR3 bases: TGTGCCAGCAGCTTGGTCGGGACGAACACTGAAGCTTTCTTT. Protein product: CASSLVGTNTEAFF.

The V gene is TRBV7-9, the J gene TRBJ2-7; 7 positions agree with TRBD1. The CDR3 has 14 residues. V lost 3 bases to trimming and J lost 4 bases; unmatched junction nucleotides: 6. CDR1 and CDR2 (germline): SEHNR, FQNEAQ (reference sequence). The CDR3 here is CASSFSDREYEQYF. The CDR3 bases are TGTGCCAGCAGCTTTAGCGACAGGGAATACGAGCAGTACTTC.

This clone was detected once. The chain couples TRBV5-6 to TRBJ1-2, with D tentatively TRBD1 (5 bases). CDR1 is SGHDT, CDR2 YYEEEE, per germline. The V end lost 3 bases, the J end lost 8 bases, and 17 bases lay between the germline ends. CDR3 size: 14 residues. The CDR3 coding sequence is TGTGCCAGCAGCTCAGGGACCTCGGCGTGGGGCTACACCTTC. The encoded protein is CASSSGTSAWGYTF.

To note about this clone: At one end, the junction sequence differs from germline, possibly due to a read error. The chain has TRBV7-3 and TRBJ2-1, with TRBD2 matching over 9 bases. The germline V gene encodes CDR1 SGHTA and CDR2 FQGTGA. This CDR3 contains 16 residues. The CDR3 bases are TGTGCCGGCAGCACCCTTAGCGGGAGTTTTTACAATGAGCAGTTCTTC. Residues: CAGSTLSGSFYNEQFF. The complete variable domain, with remaining parts taken from reference TRBV7-3 and TRBJ2-1, reads GAGVSQTPSNKVTEKGKYVELRCDPISGHTALYWYRQSLGQGPEFLIYFQGTGAADDSGLPNDRFFAVRPEGSVSTLKIQRTERGDSAVYLCAGSTLSGSFYNEQFFGPGTRLTVL.

The genes are TRBV6-5 and TRBJ1-1, with 7 bases fitting TRBD1. With 9 bases clipped from V and 5 bases from J, the junction kept 9 bases outside the gene matches. CDR1 and CDR2 from the germline V gene are MNHEY and SVGAGI. The CDR3 runs to 13 residues. As DNA, the CDR3 is TGTGCCAGATGCGGGCAGGGGGGAACTGAAGCTTTCTTT. Translation gives CARCGQGGTEAFF.

This chain uses TRBV19 with TRBJ2-7; 9 bases fit TRBD1. The CDR3 has 14 residues. The V segment lost 8 bases and the J segment 0 bases; nucleotides outside the gene matches: 5. Germline assignment: CDR1 LNHDA and CDR2 SQIVND (reference sequence). CDR3 amino acids: CASSTGGFSYEQYF. CDR3 DNA: TGTGCCAGTTCTACAGGGGGCTTCTCCTACGAGCAGTACTTC.

The V call is TRBV2, the J call TRBJ1-5; D unresolved. V gave up 3 bases and J gave up 0 bases, with 9 bases separating them. The CDR3 length is 15 residues. From germline, CDR1 is SNHLY and CDR2 FYNNEI. The CDR3 coding sequence is TGTGCCAGCAGTGACGGGAGAAATAGCAATCAGCCCCAGCATTTT. Translated, it gives CASSDGRNSNQPQHF. Together with reference TRBV2 and TRBJ1-5, the CDR3 gives the full variable domain: EPEVTQTPSHQVTQMGQEVILRCVPISNHLYFYWYRQILGQKVEFLVSFYNNEISEKSEIFDDQFSVERPDGSNFTLKIRSTKLEDSAMYFCASSDGRNSNQPQHFGDGTRLSIL.

J is TRBJ2-7 and V is TRBV27; D not resolved. The V end was cut by 5 bases, the J end by 4 bases, with 6 bases between. Looked up from germline, CDR1 is MNHEY and CDR2 is SMNVEV (reference sequence). The CDR3 is 11 residues long. The CDR3 reads CASSTGYEQYF. CDR3 nucleotides: TGTGCCAGCAGTACTGGTTACGAGCAGTACTTC.

This chain joins TRBV25-1 and TRBJ2-3; D possibly matches TRBD1 or TRBD2 (5 bases each). The CDR3 loop spans 14 amino acids. Trimming cost V 1 base and J 1 base, with 6 bases left between them. Per germline, CDR1 MGHDK and CDR2 SYGVNS. CDR3 in amino acids: CASSEWDGTDTQYF. The CDR3 coding sequence is TGTGCCAGCAGTGAATGGGACGGCACAGATACGCAGTATTTT. The full variable domain, its missing parts supplied by reference TRBV25-1 and TRBJ2-3, is EADIYQTPRYLVIGTGKKITLECSQTMGHDKMYWYQQDPGMELHLIHYSYGVNSTEKGDLSSESTVSRIRTEHFPLTLESARPSHTSQYLCASSEWDGTDTQYFGPGTRLTVL.

The chain uses TRBV9 and TRBJ1-2, with 8 bases that match TRBD1. The germline V gene has CDR1 SGDLS and CDR2 YYNGEE. The CDR3 sequence is 15 residues long. With V trimmed by 0 bases and J by 5 bases, 6 bases remained unmatched. CDR3 sequence reads: CASSVVTGGGYGYTF. The CDR3 bases are TGTGCCAGCAGCGTAGTAACAGGGGGTGGTTATGGCTACACCTTC.

The rearrangement links TRBV28 to TRBJ1-3, with TRBD1 as a possible D gene (6 bases). CDR1 and CDR2 (germline): MDHEN, SYDVKM. The CDR3 is 14 residues long. V gave up 5 bases and J gave up 0 bases, with 8 bases separating them. This chain's CDR3 is CASSVQGSGNTIYF. DNA for the CDR3: TGTGCCAGCAGTGTACAGGGCTCTGGAAACACCATATATTTT.